This T cell receptor beta chain was recovered during a study of blood T cell repertoires in COVID-19. Original processing notes: Reference gene primer amplification in the assay estimated nucleated cell counts. Data came from immunoSEQ multiplex PCR; TCRdb stores just in-frame clones and leaves some out. V and J calls and clone size come straight from that table; D and trimming were deduced from the DNA. Of 300,000 or so clones in the sample, just under 90% were seen once. The study recruited people aged about 18 to 90 years across around 24 US areas. Clinical history reported by participants formed the basis on which cohorts were assigned. A COVID-19 case had been met by exposed participants during the 2 weeks before study entry. The CDR3 has 14 residues. The germline CDR1 and CDR2 sequences are KGHDR and SFDVKD. Trimming removed 5 bases from V and 4 bases from J; junction bases left unmatched: 1.

The clonotype comes from a woman in her forties or fifties who had been exposed to COVID-19. The chain is built from TRBV24-1 and TRBJ2-3; 11 bases line up with TRBD1. Sequences were obtained from PBMCs or T cells enriched from blood (not recorded which). Here the CDR3 DNA reads TGTGCCACCAGTGTGGGACAGGGGGCAGATACGCAGTATTTT. Translating it yields CATSVGQGADTQYF.